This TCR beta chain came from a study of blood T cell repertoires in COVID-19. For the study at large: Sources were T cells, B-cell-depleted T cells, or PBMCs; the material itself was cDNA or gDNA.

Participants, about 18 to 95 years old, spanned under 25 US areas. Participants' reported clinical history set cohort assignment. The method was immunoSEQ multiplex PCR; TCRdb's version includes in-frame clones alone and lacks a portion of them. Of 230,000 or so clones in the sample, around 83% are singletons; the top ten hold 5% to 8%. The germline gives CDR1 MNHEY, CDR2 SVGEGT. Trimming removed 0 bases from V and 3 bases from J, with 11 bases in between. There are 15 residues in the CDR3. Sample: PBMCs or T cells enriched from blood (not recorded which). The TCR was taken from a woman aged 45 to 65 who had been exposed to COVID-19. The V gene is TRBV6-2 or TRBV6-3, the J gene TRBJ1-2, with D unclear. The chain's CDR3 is CASSYSGWGDYGYTF. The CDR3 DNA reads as TGTGCCAGCAGTTACTCAGGGTGGGGAGACTATGGCTACACCTTC.